This record looks at one T cell receptor (beta chain) sequence and its context. What this receptor recognizes is not known. No clone much larger than this one lies a single base away; base qualities are absent. Sequences MNHEY (CDR1) and SVGEGT (CDR2) are obtained from the germline V gene. V is reduced by 11 bases and J by 0 bases, leaving a spacing of 8 bases between them. The CDR3 sequence holds 12 residues, the cysteine and phenylalanine included. The retained sequence is limited to the CDR3, 36 bases, with the frame set at the first base. This specimen comes from a study of vaccination and CD4 T cells after COVID-19 (dated by TCRdb to the early 2020s). As for the study more broadly: Convalescent patients had a positive SARS-CoV-2 result on nasal swab PCR, and of these patients, 8 or 9 had mild disease and one had severe disease. Post-COVID blood samples from convalescent patients were collected a median of around 100 days after diagnosis, with a range of roughly 30 to 170 days. Control cultures received a CEFX viral epitope pool as the positive control, an HIV-1 Nef peptide pool as the negative control, or no peptide. Participants got two doses of the Pfizer-BioNTech BNT162b2 vaccine (n=8) or two doses of the Moderna mRNA-1273 vaccine (n=2). Post-vaccine blood samples were collected a median of around 10 weeks after the second vaccine dose, ranging from about 14 to 241 days. For stimulating the cultures, overlapping spike peptide pools were used, derived from SARS-CoV-2 as well as from the common cold coronaviruses HCoV-NL63, HCoV-OC43 and HCoV-229E. The convalescent cohort comprised six males and four females, including two Hispanic individuals, seven Caucasians, two Asians and one multiracial person. In under twelve COVID-19 convalescent patients and a handful of infection-naive healthy vaccine recipients, researchers compared the spike-specific CD4+ TCR repertoire from before mRNA vaccination with the repertoire from after. General findings and caveats noted by the study authors: Of the vaccine-specific clones in convalescent patients, 304 of 307, or nearly all, reacted only to SARS-CoV-2 spike and did not cross-react with common cold coronaviruses. In convalescent patients, a median about 84% of post-vaccine SARS-CoV-2-reactive clones were detected only after vaccination, and vaccine-specific priming was suggested by this finding. The number of convalescent patients in the study was relatively small, and the study did not examine early timepoints following natural infection. The median count of SARS-CoV-2-reactive clonotypes went up from 20 to 25 after infection to 38 after vaccination, although the change was not significant.

The method was PCR. TCR sequencing of DNA from cultured CD4+ T cells used the Oncomine TCR Beta short-read assay at the Johns Hopkins FTIC core. The QIAamp micro DNA kit was used to extract genomic DNA from the cultured CD4+ T cells. Oncomine TCR Beta libraries made from cultured CD4+ T cells were pooled using unique dual indexes and sequenced on an Illumina iSeq 100. Under the source paper's analysis protocol: Non-productive sequences were removed, and CDR3s not starting with C, not ending with F or W, or shorter than 7 amino acids were discarded. Antigen-specific clonotypes were identified using the MANAFEST web application through comparison of peptide-stimulated wells with reference and other culture wells. An FDR below 0.05, an odds ratio above 5, and a productive frequency above 0.1% in at least two of three replicate wells were required for clones to be considered positive. Cross-reactive clonotypes were defined as significantly expanded in both SARS-CoV-2 spike wells and at least one common cold coronavirus spike condition. CDR3 homology was assessed with Levenshtein distances (stringdist) and unrooted phylogenetic trees (ape) in R version 3.6.1. TCRdb cleaned the public reads at Q25 with fastp, built clones with MiXCR and kept in-frame beta chains. Every distinct CDR3 protein forms one entry, paired with its most common genes and DNA. The V and J calls were determined by TCRdb, not by the authors. This sample is represented by some 5,000 distinct CDR3 sequences; 60% to 80% of them were singletons. The top ten clones comprise around 20% of the sample.

Reading the label with the study, this specimen's treatment or condition is: roughly 11-day PBMC culture with coronavirus spike peptide pools or control peptides (ViraFEST assay). The ViraFEST assay was used in the study, in which antigen-specific T cells were expanded with peptide pools and expanded clonotypes were subsequently identified by TCR sequencing. The convalescent patients' positive SARS-CoV-2 PCR tests were from March to December 2020, which was before the Alpha, Beta and Delta variants emerged in the United States. Two million PBMCs per well were cultured in IMDM with roughly 5% human AB serum and roughly 9.3 IU/ml IL-2, plus 10 ug/ml peptide pools. Half of the culture medium was replaced with fresh IL-2-containing medium on days 3 and 7. After about 11 days of culture, CD4+ T cells were isolated by negative selection using the EasySep CD4+ T cell isolation kit. Ficoll-Paque Plus gradient centrifugation was used to isolate PBMCs from whole blood, and the isolated PBMCs were then either used fresh or cryopreserved at -140C. Culture conditions were generally each tested in triplicate wells.

Sequenced material: CD4+ T cells from blood, cultured in vitro. The chain links TRBV6-2 or TRBV6-3 with TRBJ1-5; a confident D gene designation cannot be given. The sequence was collected from a human donor who had recovered from COVID-19. The CDR3: CAGKDSNQPQHF. DNA sequence: TGTGCCGGAAAAGATAGCAATCAGCCCCAGCATTTT.